The T cell receptor beta chain described here comes from a study of CD8+ T cells in alopecia areata. The V and J ends lost 6 bases and 2 bases respectively, with 9 bases between them. Germline V gives CDR1 GTSNPN, CDR2 SVGIG (reference sequence). The CDR3 runs to 12 residues. Worth noting for this clone: Its antigen remains unknown.

Extracted RNA was reverse transcribed, and the resulting cDNA served as sequencing template. TCRdb's copy holds only in-frame clones and misses some; the assay was immunoSEQ multiplex PCR. Of 120,000 or so clones listed, about 50% are singletons. Broader study findings: Resident alphabeta T cells of normal skin are also sequenced in scalp samples.

From alopecia areata patients, lesional scalp punch biopsies and peripheral blood were collected. The chain uses TRBV30 and TRBJ2-3, with D perhaps TRBD1 or TRBD2 (5 bases each). The sample was NKG2D-low CD8+ T cells sorted from blood. The clonotype was recovered from a human donor with alopecia areata. CDR3 protein: CACGDLTDTQYF. For the CDR3, the DNA is TGTGCCTGTGGGGACCTCACAGATACGCAGTATTTT. Full variable domain (remainder filled in from reference TRBV30 and TRBJ2-3): SQTIHQWPATLVQPVGSPLSLECTVEGTSNPNLYWYRQAAGRGLQLLFYSVGIGQISSEVPQNLSASRPQDRQFILSSKKLLLSDSGFYLCACGDLTDTQYFGPGTRLTVL.